The clone carrying this T cell receptor (beta chain) turned up a few times. This entry belongs to a study of blood T cell repertoires in COVID-19. Across the study: Sites in the United States, Italy and Spain provided acute and convalescent COVID-19 samples. From T cells, B-cell-depleted T cells, or PBMCs came the material, which was cDNA or gDNA.

The CDR3 is 12 residues long. V shed 3 bases and J shed 6 bases, with 9 bases lying between them. Per the original methods: From reference gene primer amplification, estimates of nucleated cell counts were derived. Here immunoSEQ multiplex PCR was the method, and the copy in TCRdb shows in-frame clones only, minus some. That table gives V, J and clone size, and the DNA gave D and trimming. Here the sample spans about 49,000 clones, about nine tenths being singletons. Material: peripheral blood. This chain connects TRBV12-3 or TRBV12-4 to TRBJ2-7; D gene ambiguous. The sequence came from a human donor in a cohort sampled during active COVID-19. In DNA, the CDR3 is TGTGCCAGCAGTTTGTCGCTAGTCGAGCAGTACTTC. Protein sequence: CASSLSLVEQYF.